This passage covers 12 T cell receptor beta chains from one sample sequenced in a study of blood T cells in healthy people across ages. The use of a sample-barcoded 5' primer and a J-beta primer mix characterized a second PCR of about 7 to 12 cycles. TCRdb analysed the 5' RACE reads with MiXCR anew, one entry per CDR3 protein. This table has around 1,000,000 distinct CDR3 sequences, less than 25% appearing once. This sample was also put to use in a study of T cells of mothers and their children.

The sequencing sample was made of blood. The source of these receptors is a girl aged 2-10 years in good health.

This clonotype was found a few times. The chain couples TRBV28 to TRBJ2-5; possibly TRBD1 for D (5 bases). Germline-derived CDR1 and CDR2 are MDHEN and SYDVKM. V lost 2 bases to trimming and J lost 10 bases, with 8 bases between them. The CDR3 is made up of 11 amino acids. Here the CDR3 DNA reads TGTGCCAGCAGTTTAAGGGGAAGCCAGTACTTC. Amino acids: CASSLRGSQYF.

The V gene is TRBV29-1, the J gene TRBJ2-3; D might be TRBD2 (5 bases). Trimming took off 7 bases at V and 2 bases at J, with 13 bases between the two ends. Looked up from germline, CDR1 is SQVTM and CDR2 is ANQGSEA. The CDR3 spans 13 residues. The chain's CDR3 is CSERGQNTDTQYF. Written as DNA, the CDR3 is TGCAGCGAAAGAGGGCAGAACACAGATACGCAGTATTTT.

This rearrangement joins TRBV20-1 to TRBJ1-2; possible D gene TRBD1, 6 bases. This CDR3 is 12 amino acids long. V lost 4 bases and J lost 6, with 12 bases in between. Germline loops: CDR1 DFQATT, CDR2 SNEGSKA (reference sequence). DNA for the CDR3: TGCAGTGCTAACAGGGAAGGTCATGGCTACACCTTC. It translates to CSANREGHGYTF.

The V and J genes are TRBV28 and TRBJ2-7; TRBD1 matches at 7 bases. CDR3 length: 13 amino acids. V was pared by 6 bases and J by 1 base, with 3 bases of the junction left unmatched. Germline values: CDR1 MDHEN, CDR2 SYDVKM. CDR3 region: CASRGTESYEQYF. For the CDR3, the DNA is TGTGCCAGCAGAGGGACAGAGTCCTACGAGCAGTACTTC. Supplemented by reference TRBV28 and TRBJ2-7, the full variable domain reads DVKVTQSSRYLVKRTGEKVFLECVQDMDHENMFWYRQDPGLGLRLIYFSYDVKMKEKGDIPEGYSVSREKKERFSLILESASTNQTSMYLCASRGTESYEQYFGPGTRLTVT.

This clonotype appeared many times. The J gene is TRBJ2-6, the V gene TRBV27; D unresolved. This CDR3 is built from 13 residues. Per the germline V gene, CDR1 is MNHEY and CDR2 is SMNVEV (reference sequence). Trimming removed 8 bases from V and 1 base from J, with 6 bases in between. DNA for the CDR3: TGTGCCAGCGCCCATTCTGGGGCCAACGTCCTGACTTTC. As protein: CASAHSGANVLTF.

The chain is built from TRBV29-1 and TRBJ1-4; D is uncertain. CDR1 SQVTM and CDR2 ANQGSEA come from the germline V gene. Trimming took 4 bases from V and 8 from J, leaving 17 bases between them. The CDR3 extends over 14 amino acids. As DNA, the CDR3 is TGCAGCGTTGCACCTCTCCTTTCGGGGGAAAAACTGTTTTTT. Translating it yields CSVAPLLSGEKLFF.

This clonotype occurred a few times. This chain uses TRBV7-2 with TRBJ2-3; possibly TRBD1 for D (6 bases). The length of the CDR3 is 15 residues. With 5 bases removed from V and 2 bases from J, the gap between germline ends came to 14 bases. Germline V gene data show CDR1 as SGHTA and CDR2 as FQGNSA. As DNA, the CDR3 is TGTGCCAGCAGCGCCTCGGACAGATTCACAGATACGCAGTATTTT. This gives the protein CASSASDRFTDTQYF.

The CDR3 nucleotides read TGTGCCAGCAAAAACAGTCTCAATGAGCAGTTCTTC. It is translated as CASKNSLNEQFF. This rearrangement joins TRBV6-5 to TRBJ2-1; unclear D gene. The ends were cut back, 7 bases at V and 6 bases at J, with 10 bases in the middle. Looked up from germline, CDR1 is MNHEY and CDR2 is SVGAGI. The CDR3 consists of 12 residues.

This clonotype was counted only a few times. J is TRBJ2-5 and V is TRBV28, with D possibly being TRBD2 (5 bases). Germline CDR1 MDHEN, CDR2 SYDVKM. This CDR3 is built from 14 residues. V gave up 3 bases and J gave up 2 bases, with 10 bases separating them. CDR3 protein: CASSFGILQETQYF. CDR3 coding DNA: TGTGCCAGCAGTTTCGGGATTTTACAAGAGACCCAGTACTTC.

V is TRBV7-9 and J is TRBJ2-5; D gene uncertain. Trimming took 0 bases from V and 12 from J, leaving 8 bases between them. The CDR3 loop spans 11 amino acids. CDR1 and CDR2 (germline): SEHNR, FQNEAQ (reference sequence). CDR3 amino acids: CASSLADRKYF. The CDR3 region has the DNA TGTGCCAGCAGCTTAGCGGATCGAAAGTACTTC.

The sample holds a few counts of this clonotype. V and J are TRBV5-1 and TRBJ2-1; 7 bases align to TRBD1. This CDR3 is built from 16 residues. The trim removed 4 bases at V and 4 bases at J, leaving 11 bases unmatched. Per germline, CDR1 SGHRS and CDR2 YFSETQ. The CDR3 DNA reads TGCGCCAGCAGCCTCAACGGACAGGACGATTACAATGAGCAGTTCTTC. This sequence encodes CASSLNGQDDYNEQFF.

The V gene is TRBV7-9, the J gene TRBJ2-7, with D unclear. The germline V gene encodes CDR1 SEHNR and CDR2 FQNEAQ (reference sequence). The CDR3 covers 12 residues. Trimming removed 7 bases from V and 3 bases from J, with 10 bases in between. The CDR3 protein is CASKSLSYEQYF. CDR3 nucleotide sequence: TGTGCCAGCAAGAGTCTCAGCTACGAGCAGTACTTC.